The present TCR beta chain was sequenced within a study of T cell clones after liver transplantation. This clone was counted only a few times. CDR1 LNHDA and CDR2 SQIVND come from the germline V gene (reference sequence). Losses at the gene ends were 1 base for V and 3 bases for J; bases not matched to a gene: 2. The CDR3 runs 15 residues. The repertoire was sequenced with immunoSEQ multiplex PCR; TCRdb's copy has only in-frame clones and lacks some. Among some 59,000 clones listed, 60% to 80% were seen once. This rearrangement joins TRBV19 to TRBJ2-4; 8 bases match TRBD1. This clonotype was obtained from a human donor who received a liver transplant. Here the sequenced sample was CD4+ T cells from blood, taken before liver transplant. As DNA, the CDR3 is TGTGCCAGTAGTATAGGGACAGGGAACAAAAACATTCAGTACTTC. As protein: CASSIGTGNKNIQYF.